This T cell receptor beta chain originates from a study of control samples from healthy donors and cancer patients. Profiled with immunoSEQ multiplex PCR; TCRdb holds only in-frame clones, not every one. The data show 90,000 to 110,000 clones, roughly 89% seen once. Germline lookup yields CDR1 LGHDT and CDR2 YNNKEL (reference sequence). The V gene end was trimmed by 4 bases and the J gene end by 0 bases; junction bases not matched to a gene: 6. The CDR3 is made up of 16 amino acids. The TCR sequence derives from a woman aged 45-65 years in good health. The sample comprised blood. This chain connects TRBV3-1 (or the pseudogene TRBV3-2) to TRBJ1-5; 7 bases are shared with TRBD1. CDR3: CASSPGGVYSNQPQHF. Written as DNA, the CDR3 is TGTGCCAGCAGCCCAGGGGGGGTCTATAGCAATCAGCCCCAGCATTTT.